The 10 T cell receptor beta chains given below trace back to one sample, sequenced in a study of T-cell reconstitution after alpha-beta-depleted transplantation in children. Molecular barcoding with unique molecular identifiers was used for the TCRbeta library. TCRdb reprocessed the PCR reads with MiXCR, giving one entry per CDR3 protein. The data contain nearly 550,000 distinct CDR3 sequences, roughly 18% of them singletons. Specimen: PBMCs from the stem cell graft donor, collected from the stem cell graft. The receptor set was obtained from a human donor who donated a stem cell graft to a child with acute lymphoblastic leukemia.

This chain joins TRBV29-1 and TRBJ2-7, with D tentatively TRBD1 or TRBD2 (5 bases each). V lost 6 bases and J lost 3, with 9 bases in between. From germline, CDR1 is SQVTM and CDR2 ANQGSEA. The CDR3 is made up of 11 amino acids. The CDR3 region has the DNA TGCAGCGTGGGGGTCCTCTACGAGCAGTACTTC. It translates to CSVGVLYEQYF.

This clonotype was counted between two and nine times. CDR3 residues: CASSPRTSGSAHEQYF. The CDR3 region has the DNA TGTGCCAGCAGTCCCCGGACTAGCGGGAGTGCCCACGAGCAGTACTTC. This sequence joins TRBV12-3 or TRBV12-4 and TRBJ2-7; 13 bases fit TRBD2. CDR3 length: 16 residues. The V and J ends lost 5 bases and 5 bases, in that order; junction bases with no gene match: 9.

The chain uses TRBV12-3 or TRBV12-4 and TRBJ2-1; possibly TRBD1 or TRBD2 for D (5 bases each). The CDR3 is made up of 15 amino acids. V gave up 8 bases and J gave up 5 bases, with 19 bases separating them. The CDR3 DNA sequence: TGTGCCAGCGGGGACGGAACACTGCTTAACAATGAGCAGTTCTTC. Protein sequence: CASGDGTLLNNEQFF.

The J gene is TRBJ2-5, the V gene TRBV24-1; D may be TRBD2 (5 bases). V lost 10 bases and J lost 5, with 16 bases in between. This CDR3 is built from 13 residues. Germline V gene data show CDR1 as KGHDR and CDR2 as SFDVKD. CDR3 region: CATSSGLGETQYF. For the CDR3, the DNA is TGTGCCACTTCTTCGGGGTTGGGCGAGACCCAGTACTTC.

This clonotype has just one count. The rearrangement uses TRBV10-3 and TRBJ1-1, with D perhaps matching TRBD1 (6 bases). There are 15 residues in the CDR3. Germline V gene data show CDR1 as ENHRY and CDR2 as SYGVKD. With 1 base removed from V and 1 base from J, the gap between germline ends came to 10 bases. This CDR3 reads CAISEWGHQNTEAFF. In nucleotides, the CDR3 is TGTGCCATCAGTGAGTGGGGACACCAGAACACTGAAGCTTTCTTT.

The V gene is TRBV4-1, the J gene TRBJ2-7; D may be TRBD1 or TRBD2 (5 bases each). Looked up from germline, CDR1 is MGHRA and CDR2 is YSYEKL. The ends were cut back, 6 bases at V and 4 bases at J, with 16 bases in the middle. This CDR3 region has 14 residues. CDR3 in amino acids: CASSDGDARYEQYF. The CDR3 nucleotides are TGCGCCAGCAGTGACGGGGACGCCCGTTACGAGCAGTACTTC.

The CDR3 protein is CASSSEGDYGYTF. In nucleotides, the CDR3 is TGCGCCAGCAGTTCGGAGGGGGACTATGGCTACACCTTC. The chain couples TRBV5-1 to TRBJ1-2; a possible D gene is TRBD1 (6 bases). The germline V gene encodes CDR1 SGHRS and CDR2 YFSETQ. CDR3 length: 13 residues. Trimming took off 5 bases at V and 3 bases at J, with 11 bases between the two ends.

This chain connects TRBV2 to TRBJ2-1, with 7 bases that match TRBD2. Germline CDR1 and CDR2: SNHLY and FYNNEI. The CDR3 extends over 14 amino acids. The CDR3 protein is CAGGIAVSYNEQFF. The DNA for the CDR3 is TGTGCGGGGGGGATAGCGGTCTCCTACAATGAGCAGTTCTTC.

This clonotype was detected only a few times. This chain joins TRBV6-5 and TRBJ2-7; D might be TRBD1 (6 bases). Germline CDR1 is MNHEY and CDR2 is SVGAGI. V was shortened by 3 bases and J by 7 bases, with 13 bases between the two germline ends. This CDR3 contains 13 residues. The CDR3: CASSYYRVEEQYF. CDR3 coding DNA: TGTGCCAGCAGTTATTACAGGGTGGAGGAGCAGTACTTC.

Only a few counts were recorded for this clonotype. The rearrangement links TRBV27 to TRBJ2-7, with D maybe TRBD2 (6 bases). Trimming pared 2 bases from V and 5 bases from J, leaving 10 bases between. The length of the CDR3 is 13 residues. Germline-derived CDR1 and CDR2 are MNHEY and SMNVEV (reference sequence). The chain's CDR3 is CASSLKLAHEQYF. The CDR3 DNA is TGTGCCAGCAGTTTAAAACTAGCCCACGAGCAGTACTTC.